Listed here are 30 T cell receptor beta chains from one sample, sequenced in a study of blood T cells in healthy people across ages. Sample-barcoded 5' priming and a J-beta primer mix drove a second PCR of about 6 to 12 cycles. TCRdb reprocessed the 5' RACE reads with MiXCR, giving one entry per CDR3 protein. The data hold 1,800,000 or so distinct CDR3 sequences, with about two fifths observed a single time. The sample taken for sequencing was blood. These receptors were collected from a human donor in good health.

The J gene is TRBJ2-5, the V gene TRBV9, with D perhaps matching TRBD2 (6 bases). V shed 0 bases and J shed 4 bases, with 13 bases lying between them. Germline CDR1 and CDR2: SGDLS and YYNGEE. The length of the CDR3 is 15 residues. The CDR3 is CASSVGAGSAETQYF. CDR3 bases: TGTGCCAGCAGCGTAGGGGCGGGGTCGGCAGAGACCCAGTACTTC.

This clonotype turned up a few times. The V and J genes are TRBV20-1 and TRBJ2-7; TRBD1 might be the D (6 bases). The CDR3 spans 12 residues. Deletions cut 5 bases from V and 2 bases from J, with 10 bases between. Per germline, CDR1 DFQATT and CDR2 SNEGSKA (reference sequence). CDR3 region: CSASGTPYEQYF. CDR3 nucleotide sequence: TGCAGTGCTTCCGGGACACCCTACGAGCAGTACTTC.

This clonotype was seen a few times. J is TRBJ1-2 and V is TRBV5-1; D possibly corresponds to TRBD1 (5 bases). The CDR3 covers 14 residues. The germline gives CDR1 SGHRS, CDR2 YFSETQ. The V and J ends lost 0 bases and 5 bases respectively, with 11 bases between them. CDR3 bases: TGCGCCAGCAGCTTGGACATGGGGGGGTATGGCTACACCTTC. Amino acid sequence: CASSLDMGGYGYTF.

This clonotype was picked up a small number of times. The chain employs TRBV6-5 and TRBJ1-2; the D is unclear. This CDR3 has 12 residues. Trimming took 7 bases from V and 6 from J, leaving 12 bases between them. Germline CDR1 reads MNHEY; CDR2 reads SVGAGI. The CDR3 loop is CASINPGNGYTF. For the CDR3, the DNA is TGTGCCAGCATAAATCCCGGCAATGGCTACACCTTC.

V gene TRBV9 combines with J gene TRBJ2-1; a weak D match, TRBD1 (6 bases). V lost 3 bases to trimming and J lost 10 bases, with 20 bases between them. This CDR3 spans 15 amino acids. Germline V gene sequence: CDR1 SGDLS, CDR2 YYNGEE. The chain's CDR3 is CASSEGRGLSYEQFF. CDR3 coding DNA: TGTGCCAGCAGCGAGGGAAGGGGGTTATCCTACGAGCAGTTCTTC.

There are a few counts of this clonotype. Given a much more abundant clone one base away, this may be a read error. This sequence joins TRBV3-1 and TRBJ2-5, with D perhaps TRBD2 (5 bases). This CDR3 region has 9 residues. V was clipped by 11 bases and J by 5 bases, with 6 bases between them. Per germline, CDR1 LGHDT and CDR2 YNNKEL (reference sequence). The CDR3 loop reads CAGGETQYF. As DNA, the CDR3 is TGTGCCGGCGGGGAGACCCAGTACTTC.

The chain links TRBV3-1 to TRBJ1-1; D not certain. Germline lookup yields CDR1 LGHDT and CDR2 YNNKEL (reference sequence). V shed 0 bases and J shed 5 bases, with 7 bases lying between them. The CDR3 is made up of 13 amino acids. Here the CDR3 reads CASSQDWQTEAFF. In nucleotides, the CDR3 is TGTGCCAGCAGCCAAGACTGGCAGACTGAAGCTTTCTTT.

The chain recombines TRBV4-2 with TRBJ1-2, with D possibly being TRBD1 (5 bases). The CDR3 has 14 residues. Germline V gene lookup returns CDR1 LGHNA and CDR2 YNFKEQ. The V gene lost 0 bases and the J gene lost 8 bases, with 13 bases spanning the gap. CDR3 DNA: TGTGCCAGCAGCCAAGAGCACATGGGGGGGGGCTACACCTTC. It yields the protein CASSQEHMGGGYTF.

The chain has TRBV12-3 or TRBV12-4 and TRBJ2-3; D ambiguous. The V and J ends lost 2 bases and 4 bases respectively, with 7 bases between them. The CDR3 has 13 amino acids. The CDR3: CASSLMWPDTQYF. The DNA of the CDR3 is TGTGCCAGCAGTTTAATGTGGCCAGATACGCAGTATTTT.

This clonotype has only a few counts. The chain employs TRBV7-2 and TRBJ2-1; 13 bases line up with TRBD2. The length of the CDR3 is 17 residues. The junction had 8 bases not matched to a gene; V was cut back by 2 bases and J by 7 bases. Germline lookup yields CDR1 SGHTA and CDR2 FQGNSA. The DNA of the CDR3 is TGTGCCAGCAGCTTAACTAGCGGGGGGGGCAATACTAATGAGCAGTTCTTC. It codes for CASSLTSGGGNTNEQFF.

This clonotype was seen only a few times. The gene calls are TRBV7-2 and TRBJ2-2; 9 bases are a match to TRBD1. The germline gives CDR1 SGHTA, CDR2 FQGNSA. J lost 5 bases, V lost 6 bases, and 4 bases had no gene match. This CDR3 is 14 amino acids long. For the CDR3, the DNA is TGTGCCAGCAGACAGGGGGCTGGGACCGGGGAGCTGTTTTTT. Protein: CASRQGAGTGELFF.

The rearrangement uses TRBV5-1 and TRBJ2-1, with 9 bases lining up with TRBD1. With V trimmed by 0 bases and J by 7 bases, 5 bases remained unmatched. There are 15 residues in the CDR3. In germline, CDR1 is SGHRS, CDR2 YFSETQ. This chain's CDR3 is CASSLEGTGWNEQFF. The CDR3 nucleotides read TGCGCCAGCAGCTTGGAGGGGACAGGGTGGAATGAGCAGTTCTTC.

V and J are TRBV3-1 and TRBJ1-1; possible D gene TRBD1, 5 bases. This CDR3 is built from 15 residues. Germline assignment: CDR1 LGHDT and CDR2 YNNKEL (reference sequence). Trimming removed 0 bases at V and 5 bases at J, with 13 bases between. The CDR3 nucleotides read TGTGCCAGCAGCCAAGAAAGACAGTCTGGAACTGAAGCTTTCTTT. It specifies CASSQERQSGTEAFF.

The rearrangement joins TRBV20-1 to TRBJ2-1, with 8 bases fitting TRBD2. The CDR3 totals 15 residues. With V trimmed by 4 bases and J by 8 bases, 13 bases remained unmatched. Germline CDR1 reads DFQATT; CDR2 reads SNEGSKA (reference sequence). The chain's CDR3 is CSATNSKRGRDEQFF. As DNA, the CDR3 is TGCAGTGCTACCAATTCTAAGCGGGGGCGGGATGAGCAGTTCTTC.

Only a few counts were recorded for this clonotype. The chain couples TRBV10-3 to TRBJ2-5, with D tentatively TRBD1 or TRBD2 (5 bases each). The germline gives CDR1 ENHRY, CDR2 SYGVKD. Between the trimmed V and J ends, which lost 8 bases and 3 bases, there was a span of 10 bases. The CDR3 covers 12 residues. In DNA, the CDR3 is TGTGCCATCGGGACGACGGAAGAGACCCAGTACTTC. This sequence encodes CAIGTTEETQYF.

This chain uses TRBV12-3 or TRBV12-4 with TRBJ1-1; D perhaps matches TRBD1 (6 bases). V was pared by 3 bases and J by 6 bases, with 11 bases between. CDR3 length: 13 residues. The CDR3 reads CASSFSGESEAFF. As DNA, the CDR3 is TGTGCCAGCAGTTTCTCAGGGGAGTCTGAAGCTTTCTTT.

The J gene is TRBJ2-7, the V gene TRBV5-1; 11 bases are shared with TRBD2. Germline CDR1 SGHRS, CDR2 YFSETQ. The CDR3 spans 23 residues. J was trimmed by 1 base and V by 3 bases; bases with no gene match: 27. This chain's CDR3 is CASSSEGPRGYLTSGVSSYEQYF. The CDR3 DNA sequence: TGCGCCAGCAGCTCGGAGGGCCCGCGGGGATACTTGACTAGCGGGGTCTCTTCCTACGAGCAGTACTTC. The variable domain in full, with the rest retrieved from reference TRBV5-1 and TRBJ2-7, is KAGVTQTPRYLIKTRGQQVTLSCSPISGHRSVSWYQQTPGQGLQFLFEYFSETQRNKGNFPGRFSGRQFSNSRSEMNVSTLELGDSALYLCASSSEGPRGYLTSGVSSYEQYFGPGTRLTVT.

This chain connects TRBV7-9 to TRBJ1-4, with TRBD1 matching over 7 bases. The V and J ends lost 6 bases and 8 bases, in that order; junction bases with no gene match: 6. The CDR3 has 13 amino acids. Germline V gene data show CDR1 as SEHNR and CDR2 as FQNEAQ (reference sequence). In DNA, the CDR3 is TGTGCCAGCAGTCTCGAGGGGGCCGAAAAACTGTTTTTT. Encoded protein: CASSLEGAEKLFF.

This clonotype was found a few times. This chain connects TRBV4-2 to TRBJ2-5; 8 bases agree with TRBD1. CDR1 is LGHNA and CDR2 is YNFKEQ in the germline V gene. The CDR3 runs 18 residues. V was pared by 0 bases and J by 5 bases, with 14 bases of the junction left unmatched. The CDR3 DNA is TGTGCCAGCAGCCAAGAGCCTGGAGACGACAGGGGACTGGAGACCCAGTACTTC. Amino acids: CASSQEPGDDRGLETQYF.

This sequence joins TRBV12-3 or TRBV12-4 and TRBJ1-2, with D possibly matching TRBD1 (5 bases). Trimming took 4 bases from V and 8 from J, leaving 17 bases between them. The CDR3 is made up of 14 amino acids. CDR3 DNA sequence: TGTGCCAGCAGTTCCCCGGAGGGATGGGGCGGCTACACCTTC. This codes for CASSSPEGWGGYTF.

This clonotype appeared a few times. The chain carries TRBV4-1 and TRBJ2-3; 7 bases align to TRBD1. Germline CDR1 and CDR2: MGHRA and YSYEKL. Germline trimming cut 6 bases from V and 4 bases from J; bases unmatched to any gene: 7. This CDR3 spans 14 amino acids. CDR3 residues: CASRERGLADTQYF. DNA for the CDR3: TGCGCCAGCAGGGAAAGGGGGCTTGCAGATACGCAGTATTTT.

The genes are TRBV7-6 and TRBJ2-3; D possibly corresponds to TRBD1 (6 bases). Germline CDR1 is SGHVS and CDR2 is FNYEAQ. V was clipped by 7 bases and J by 6 bases, with 29 bases between them. CDR3 length equals 18 residues. CDR3 nucleotide sequence: TGTGCCAGCACCCTCGAAGTACAGGGTCCGGGGAACTATGATACGCAGTATTTT. Translated, it gives CASTLEVQGPGNYDTQYF.

The rearrangement uses TRBV6-4 and TRBJ2-3, with a weak D call TRBD1 (5 bases). This CDR3 is 13 amino acids long. V shed 3 bases and J shed 11 bases, with 15 bases lying between them. CDR1 is MRHNA, CDR2 SNTAGT, per germline. In DNA form, the CDR3 reads TGTGCCAGCAGTGAAGGGGCGTCAGAGGAGCAGTATTTT. This translates into CASSEGASEEQYF.

The chain employs TRBV29-1 and TRBJ1-5; no definite D call. The V gene's germline CDR1 is SQVTM and CDR2 ANQGSEA. The CDR3 contains 14 residues. Trimming took off 4 bases at V and 0 bases at J, with 10 bases between the two ends. The CDR3 here is CSVAGQDSNQPQHF. CDR3 DNA: TGCAGCGTTGCCGGGCAGGATAGCAATCAGCCCCAGCATTTT.

The sample holds a few counts of this clonotype. This CDR3 reads CASSESGGEQFF. In DNA form, the CDR3 reads TGTGCCAGCAGTGAATCCGGTGGTGAGCAGTTCTTC. The rearrangement links TRBV6-1 to TRBJ2-1; no clear D gene. The CDR3 has 12 amino acids. Per germline, CDR1 MNHNS and CDR2 SASEGT. Trimming removed 2 bases from V and 9 bases from J, with 8 bases in between.

The rearrangement uses TRBV6-5 and TRBJ2-1; TRBD1 aligns across 7 bases. The CDR3 has 14 amino acids. Per the germline V gene, CDR1 is MNHEY and CDR2 is SVGAGI. V lost 5 bases and J lost 7; bases outside the gene matches: 8. The CDR3 nucleotides are TGTGCCAGCAGTCGACAGGGACAGTGGAATGAGCAGTTCTTC. Amino acids: CASSRQGQWNEQFF.

The CDR3 region is CASSYAKGTEAFF. The DNA for the CDR3 is TGTGCCAGCAGTTACGCTAAGGGGACTGAAGCTTTCTTT. The J gene is TRBJ1-1, the V gene TRBV6-5, with D perhaps matching TRBD1 (5 bases). V lost 2 bases and J lost 5, with 9 bases in between. CDR1 and CDR2 (germline): MNHEY, SVGAGI. The CDR3 is 13 amino acids.

The J gene is TRBJ2-5, the V gene TRBV20-1; 7 bases are a match to TRBD2. This CDR3 comprises 13 residues. With 1 base clipped from V and 7 bases from J, the junction kept 6 bases outside the gene matches. Germline values: CDR1 DFQATT, CDR2 SNEGSKA (reference sequence). CDR3 sequence reads: CSARGPTGGTQYF. The CDR3 DNA reads as TGCAGTGCTAGAGGCCCGACGGGGGGGACCCAGTACTTC.

The CDR3 DNA follows: TGTGCCAGCAGCGATACAGGGGAGGGGTTAAAAAACATTCAGTACTTC. Its protein product is CASSDTGEGLKNIQYF. The rearrangement uses TRBV12-3 or TRBV12-4 and TRBJ2-4; D tentatively reads TRBD1 or TRBD2 (7 bases each). CDR3 length equals 16 residues. Trimming took 6 bases from V and 4 from J, leaving 19 bases between them.

This rearrangement joins TRBV5-6 to TRBJ2-5; D may correspond to TRBD1 or TRBD2 (5 bases each). Gene TRBJ2-7 matches the end of the DNA better, so the J call may be wrong. The germline CDR1 and CDR2 sequences are SGHDT and YYEEEE. The CDR3 covers 12 residues. The DNA of the CDR3 is TGTGCCAGCGGGGGAAGTCCGGGCGAGCAGTACTTC. Its protein product is CASGGSPGEQYF.